The rows below give T cell receptor beta chains drawn from one sample of a study of T cell repertoires in cytomegalovirus infection. TCRdb reprocessed the reads with MiXCR, giving one entry per CDR3 protein. The sample shows 480,000 or so distinct CDR3 sequences, 10% to 12% of them seen only once. Sequenced material: PBMCs. Source of these receptors: a human donor in good health (CMV status not recorded). Some clones in this sample may be carry-over from other donors' samples. The CDR3 runs from the conserved cysteine through the conserved F or W. A D gene is named only where the DNA matches it firmly. Clone size appears in some rows only: once, few, many, or a class for an expanded clone.

NA TRBJ2-2 many TRBV5-6 CASSLDRGTANTGELFF TGTGCCAGCAGCTTGGACAGAGGGACGGCGAACACCGGGGAGCTGTTTTTT
NA TRBJ2-3 few TRBV27 CASSSGPRTYF TGTGCCAGCAGTTCGGGACCAAGGACGTATTTT
TRBD2 TRBJ2-5 many TRBV7-2 CASSLPRRLAGPRETQYF TGTGCCAGCAGCTTACCCCGTCGACTAGCGGGACCTCGGGAGACCCAGTACTTC
TRBD2 TRBJ2-1 NA TRBV28 CASSPWTSGRGEQFF TGTGCCAGCAGTCCGTGGACTAGCGGGAGGGGTGAGCAGTTCTTC
TRBD1 TRBJ1-4 NA TRBV20-1 CSAMRDRDEKLFF TGCAGTGCTATGAGGGACAGGGATGAAAAACTGTTTTTT
NA TRBJ1-6 many TRBV9 CASSVGAGSPLHF TGTGCCAGCAGCGTAGGGGCGGGCTCACCCCTCCACTTT
TRBD1 TRBJ2-7 many TRBV10-3 CAISPQTGSYEQYF TGTGCCATCAGTCCTCAGACAGGGTCCTACGAGCAGTACTTC
NA TRBJ2-5 few TRBV11-2 CASSLRPLAGGLETQYF TGTGCCAGCAGCTTACGCCCCCTAGCAGGGGGGCTAGAGACCCAGTACTTC
NA TRBJ1-1 NA TRBV28 CASSIHYTAFF TGTGCCAGCAGTATCCACTACACGGCTTTCTTT
NA TRBJ1-5 many TRBV7-3 CASSSGLYSNQPQHF TGTGCCAGCAGCTCCGGCCTGTATAGCAATCAGCCCCAGCATTTT
NA TRBJ2-7 many TRBV7-2 CASSRTRTLLGEQYF TGTGCCAGCAGCCGTACAAGGACCCTTCTTGGCGAGCAGTACTTC
NA TRBJ1-1 NA TRBV20-1 CSANKGFTEAFF TGCAGTGCTAATAAAGGGTTCACTGAAGCTTTCTTT
NA TRBJ1-1 few TRBV7-9 CASSLALKASNTEAFF TGTGCCAGCAGCTTAGCGTTGAAGGCAAGTAACACTGAAGCTTTCTTT
NA TRBJ2-2 many TRBV4-1 CASSQYLLGGAGELFF TGCGCCAGCAGCCAATACCTACTGGGGGGTGCCGGGGAGCTGTTTTTT
TRBD2 TRBJ2-7 NA TRBV15 CATSTPRGTSGSYEQYF TGTGCCACCAGCACACCAAGGGGGACTAGCGGCTCCTACGAGCAGTACTTC
TRBD1 TRBJ2-1 few TRBV5-6 CASSFEGAFLTRTNEQFF TGTGCCAGCAGCTTCGAGGGGGCATTCTTAACCCGTACAAATGAGCAGTTCTTC
TRBD2 TRBJ2-1 many TRBV7-7 CASSLSRTSGRVPNEQFF TGTGCTAGCAGCTTAAGCAGGACTAGCGGGAGAGTCCCCAATGAGCAGTTCTTC
NA TRBJ1-1 NA TRBV7-3 CASSLSPGGNTEAFF TGTGCCAGCAGCTTATCCCCCGGGGGGAACACTGAAGCTTTCTTT
NA TRBJ1-3 many TRBV6-1 CASSRSTGSGNTIYF TGTGCCAGCAGTCGATCAACAGGGTCTGGAAACACCATATATTTT
NA TRBJ2-5 NA TRBV20-1 CSAPDPRAQETQYF TGCAGTGCCCCAGACCCACGGGCGCAAGAGACCCAGTACTTC
TRBD1 TRBJ2-2 many TRBV27 CATKDRDLTGELFF TGTGCCACCAAGGACAGGGACCTCACCGGGGAGCTGTTTTTT
NA TRBJ1-5 many TRBV2 CASSEALRRGDQPQHF TGTGCCAGCAGTGAAGCGCTTCGGAGGGGGGATCAGCCCCAGCATTTT
NA TRBJ2-2 many TRBV2 CASSEQRNTGELFF TGTGCCAGCAGTGAACAGCGGAACACCGGGGAGCTGTTTTTT
TRBD1 TRBJ1-2 NA TRBV3-1 CASTKGQAYGYTF TGTGCCAGTACAAAGGGACAGGCATATGGCTACACCTTC
NA TRBJ1-3 NA TRBV20-1 CSARSVGNTIYF TGCAGTGCCCGTTCCGTCGGAAACACCATATATTTT